These 8 T cell receptor beta chains share one sample of origin, sequenced in a study of T-cell reconstitution after alpha-beta-depleted transplantation in children. Library preparation (for TCRbeta) was performed with unique molecular identifiers. TCRdb redid the calling of the PCR reads with MiXCR, one entry per CDR3 protein. The sample has 300,000 to 350,000 distinct CDR3 sequences, 15% to 20% seen once. This material consisted of PBMCs, mostly from graft donor cells, taken 360 days after TCRalphabeta/CD19-depleted stem cell transplant. These receptors were taken from a male patient aged 2-15 years who had a stem cell transplant for acute lymphoblastic leukemia, so the T cells may come from the graft donor.

The rearrangement uses TRBV4-3 and TRBJ2-2, with D tentatively TRBD1 (5 bases). The germline V gene has CDR1 LGHNA and CDR2 YSLEER. Trimming pared 0 bases from V and 1 base from J, leaving 15 bases between. The CDR3 is 18 residues long. This CDR3 is CASSQDIVGQGNTGELFF. CDR3 nucleotides: TGCGCCAGCAGCCAAGATATAGTAGGGCAGGGGAACACCGGGGAGCTGTTTTTT.

V is TRBV12-3 or TRBV12-4 and J is TRBJ1-1; D is perhaps TRBD1 (6 bases). The V gene lost 5 bases and the J gene lost 3 bases, with 13 bases spanning the gap. This CDR3 region has 14 residues. CDR3 DNA sequence: TGTGCCAGCAGTATAAACAGGGTACACACTGAAGCTTTCTTT. Protein sequence: CASSINRVHTEAFF.

This clonotype was recorded a few times. This chain connects TRBV30 to TRBJ2-2; D possibly corresponds to TRBD2 (6 bases). V lost 3 bases to trimming and J lost 5 bases, with 22 bases between them. CDR1 is GTSNPN and CDR2 is SVGIG in the germline V gene (reference sequence). There are 17 residues in the CDR3. The CDR3 coding sequence is TGTGCCTGGAGCCCCCAGGTACTAGCATCGAGGACCGGGGAGCTGTTTTTT. This codes for CAWSPQVLASRTGELFF.

This clonotype has at least ten counts. The chain links TRBV4-1 to TRBJ2-7, with D possibly matching TRBD2 (6 bases). V lost 5 bases and J 2 bases, leaving 13 bases between the germline ends. The germline V gene encodes CDR1 MGHRA and CDR2 YSYEKL. The CDR3 contains 14 residues. This CDR3 reads CASSYRLGAYEQYF. The CDR3 coding sequence is TGCGCCAGCAGCTACCGACTAGGGGCCTACGAGCAGTACTTC.

This clonotype has only a few counts. The chain recombines TRBV20-1 with TRBJ2-1; TRBD1 aligns across 11 bases. CDR1 is DFQATT, CDR2 SNEGSKA, per germline (reference sequence). Trimming removed 1 base from V and 8 bases from J; junction bases left unmatched: 7. The CDR3 runs 15 residues. The CDR3 spells CSARGGTGGLDEQFF. In DNA form, the CDR3 reads TGCAGTGCTAGAGGGGGGACAGGGGGGTTGGATGAGCAGTTCTTC.

This clonotype was seen a handful of times. This chain uses TRBV6-5 with TRBJ2-5; a possible D gene is TRBD1 (6 bases). V was trimmed by 2 bases and J by 4 bases, leaving 17 bases between them. The CDR3 is made up of 16 amino acids. Looked up from germline, CDR1 is MNHEY and CDR2 is SVGAGI. CDR3 protein: CASSYTTGSYRETQYF. CDR3 sequence (DNA): TGTGCCAGCAGTTACACCACAGGGTCCTATCGAGAGACCCAGTACTTC.

This clonotype was observed many times. The chain joins TRBV6-4 to TRBJ2-3; D might be TRBD2 (6 bases). The CDR3 consists of 14 residues. The V gene's germline CDR1 is MRHNA and CDR2 SNTAGT. Between the trimmed V and J ends, which lost 5 bases and 4 bases, there was a span of 13 bases. In DNA form, the CDR3 reads TGTGCCAGCAGTCCGGGAGAGGGTCCAGATACGCAGTATTTT. Translating gives CASSPGEGPDTQYF.

DNA for the CDR3: TGCGCCAGCAGCCAAGGACTAGCGCGCTCCTACGAGCAGTACTTC. Encoded protein: CASSQGLARSYEQYF. J is TRBJ2-7 and V is TRBV4-1; 8 bases are a match to TRBD2. The junction had 2 bases not matched to a gene; V was cut back by 1 base and J by 0 bases. The CDR3 totals 15 residues. Germline CDR1 reads MGHRA; CDR2 reads YSYEKL.